A single sample is the source of the 7 T cell receptor beta chains below, sequenced in a study of preoperative IRX-2 immunotherapy in early breast cancer. Described treatment: preoperative locoregional IRX-2 cytokine immunotherapy. TCRdb's copy holds only in-frame clones and misses some; the assay was immunoSEQ multiplex PCR. The sample includes about 62,000 clones, approximately 94% of them seen just once. This material was acquired from a patient treated with IRX-2 immunotherapy. The origin of the receptors is a human donor with breast cancer.

This clone was counted once. This chain's CDR3 is CASSLGSMRGSSYEQYF. Written as DNA, the CDR3 is TGTGCCAGCAGCTTAGGGTCTATGCGGGGAAGCTCCTACGAGCAGTACTTC. The V gene is TRBV7-9, the J gene TRBJ2-7, with D tentatively TRBD2 (6 bases). Germline V CDR1 and CDR2: SEHNR, FQNEAQ (reference sequence). Trimming removed 1 base from V and 0 bases from J, with 16 bases in between. This CDR3 is 17 amino acids long.

The CDR3 here is CSVEQSSYNEQFF. CDR3 nucleotides: TGCAGCGTTGAACAGAGCTCCTACAATGAGCAGTTCTTC. The J gene is TRBJ2-1, the V gene TRBV29-1; no firm D call. V was shortened by 2 bases and J by 0 bases, with 5 bases between the two germline ends. Germline CDR1 and CDR2: SQVTM and ANQGSEA. The CDR3 extends over 13 amino acids.

A remark on this clone: Compared with germline, one end of the junction differs, possibly owing to a read error. The chain couples TRBV4-1 to TRBJ1-5, with TRBD1 as a possible D gene (5 bases). Germline lookup yields CDR1 MGHRA and CDR2 YSYEKL. The CDR3 has 17 amino acids. Here the CDR3 DNA reads TGCGCCAGCAGCCTTGGGACGGGGGGGGTAAGCAGTCAGCCCCAGCATTTT. This gives the protein CASSLGTGGVSSQPQHF.

The chain recombines TRBV29-1 with TRBJ2-1, with D hard to call. The CDR3 length is 10 residues. With 4 bases removed from V and 8 bases from J, the gap between germline ends came to 6 bases. Germline CDR1 is SQVTM and CDR2 is ANQGSEA. CDR3 residues: CSVGPYEQFF. The CDR3 nucleotides read TGCAGCGTTGGCCCGTATGAGCAGTTCTTC.

This chain links TRBV6-6 with TRBJ2-4; 10 bases are shared with TRBD1. Trimming at V came to 4 bases and at J to 7 bases, leaving 4 bases not matched to a gene. This CDR3 comprises 14 residues. Per the germline V gene, CDR1 is MNHNY and CDR2 is SVGAGI (reference sequence). This CDR3 is CASSFPGQGNIQYF. As DNA, the CDR3 is TGTGCCAGCAGTTTCCCGGGACAGGGGAACATTCAGTACTTC.

The chain has TRBV18 and TRBJ1-1, with no clear D. There are 14 residues in the CDR3. Germline V gene sequence: CDR1 KGHSH, CDR2 LQKENI. Deletions cut 3 bases from V and 4 bases from J, with 12 bases between. As DNA, the CDR3 is TGTGCCAGCTCACCTACGGGTGGGTCCACTGAAGCTTTCTTT. Encoded protein: CASSPTGGSTEAFF. Drawing the rest from reference TRBV18 and TRBJ1-1, the complete variable domain is NAGVMQNPRHLVRRRGQEARLRCSPMKGHSHVYWYRQLPEEGLKFMVYLQKENIIDESGMPKERFSAEFPKEGPSILRIQQVVRGDSAAYFCASSPTGGSTEAFFGQGTRLTVV.

This chain links TRBV28 with TRBJ2-3; D uncertain. V was trimmed by 1 base and J by 12 bases, leaving 5 bases between them. This CDR3 spans 10 amino acids. CDR1 is MDHEN and CDR2 is SYDVKM in the germline V gene. CDR3 amino acids: CASSLSPQYF. As DNA, the CDR3 is TGTGCCAGCAGTTTATCCCCCCAGTATTTT. The variable domain in full, with the rest retrieved from reference TRBV28 and TRBJ2-3, is DVKVTQSSRYLVKRTGEKVFLECVQDMDHENMFWYRQDPGLGLRLIYFSYDVKMKEKGDIPEGYSVSREKKERFSLILESASTNQTSMYLCASSLSPQYFGPGTRLTVL.